The 32 T cell receptor beta chains given below trace back to one sample, sequenced in a study of CD8 T cells in Susac syndrome. RNA amounts of about 0.5 to 1 ug underwent reverse transcription with random hexamers. TCRdb reprocessed the immunoSEQ multiplex PCR reads via MiXCR and lists one record per CDR3 protein. The repertoire has 130,000 to 150,000 distinct CDR3 sequences, approximately 93% of them found once; the top ten carry roughly 0.083%. The specimen sequenced was CD4+ T cells from PBMCs. The receptors stem from a human donor in good health.

In its sample, this clonotype was seen once. This chain connects TRBV2 to TRBJ2-1; D might be TRBD1 (6 bases). This CDR3 has 14 amino acids. Germline V CDR1 and CDR2: SNHLY, FYNNEI. With 3 bases removed from V and 9 bases from J, the gap between germline ends came to 15 bases. CDR3 residues: CASSEYTGQPEQFF. As DNA, the CDR3 is TGTGCCAGCAGTGAGTATACAGGGCAGCCTGAGCAGTTCTTC.

The rearrangement joins TRBV7-9 to TRBJ1-2; no firm D call. Germline assignment: CDR1 SEHNR and CDR2 FQNEAQ (reference sequence). Trimming cost V 0 bases and J 8 bases, with 13 bases left between them. The CDR3 runs to 14 residues. CDR3 residues: CASSLAVGDGGYTF. CDR3 DNA: TGTGCCAGCAGCTTAGCGGTCGGGGATGGGGGCTACACCTTC.

The chain joins TRBV11-2 to TRBJ1-1; no firm D call. Germline V CDR1 and CDR2: SGHAT, FQNNGV. The V end was cut by 3 bases, the J end by 1 base, with 9 bases between. This CDR3 contains 14 residues. The chain's CDR3 is CASSFVPKNTEAFF. As DNA, the CDR3 is TGTGCCAGCAGCTTTGTCCCGAAGAACACTGAAGCTTTCTTT.

This chain joins TRBV5-1 and TRBJ2-2; possibly TRBD2 for D (6 bases). Between the trimmed V and J ends, which lost 5 bases and 5 bases, there was a span of 16 bases. Germline V CDR1 and CDR2: SGHRS, YFSETQ. The length of the CDR3 is 15 residues. CDR3 nucleotides: TGCGCCAGCAGAGCTAGCGAGGCAGGAACCGGGGAGCTGTTTTTT. Encoded protein: CASRASEAGTGELFF.

The chain has TRBV14 and TRBJ2-3, with 10 bases matching TRBD2. This CDR3 contains 16 residues. Germline V lookup: CDR1 SGHDN, CDR2 FVKESK. Losses at the gene ends were 0 bases for V and 7 bases for J; bases not matched to a gene: 7. CDR3 residues: CASSQDLAGVVNTQYF. The CDR3 DNA follows: TGTGCCAGCAGCCAAGATCTAGCGGGAGTAGTGAATACGCAGTATTTT.

This chain connects TRBV25-1 to TRBJ2-7; D gene unclear. The CDR3 length is 13 residues. V was trimmed by 3 bases and J by 1 base, leaving 7 bases between them. CDR1 MGHDK and CDR2 SYGVNS come from the germline V gene. The CDR3 loop reads CASSEAPSYEQYF. DNA for the CDR3: TGTGCCAGCAGTGAGGCCCCGTCCTACGAGCAGTACTTC.

The chain links TRBV7-8 to TRBJ2-1; D may be TRBD2 (5 bases). V lost 3 bases and J lost 5, with 11 bases in between. Looked up from germline, CDR1 is SGHVS and CDR2 is FQNEAQ. This CDR3 contains 14 residues. CDR3 sequence reads: CASSFDPGDNEQFF. Here the CDR3 DNA reads TGTGCCAGCAGCTTTGATCCCGGGGACAATGAGCAGTTCTTC.

This rearrangement joins TRBV20-1 to TRBJ2-1, with D maybe TRBD2 (6 bases). CDR3 length equals 12 residues. Germline V gene data show CDR1 as DFQATT and CDR2 as SNEGSKA (reference sequence). V gave up 5 bases and J gave up 8 bases, with 13 bases separating them. The CDR3 protein is CSAFSGGYEQFF. The CDR3 coding sequence is TGCAGTGCTTTTAGCGGAGGGTATGAGCAGTTCTTC.

The rearrangement joins TRBV5-1 to TRBJ2-3; 8 positions agree with TRBD2. The CDR3 is 16 residues long. V lost 2 bases and J lost 0; bases outside the gene matches: 5. Germline V gene sequence: CDR1 SGHRS, CDR2 YFSETQ. DNA of the CDR3: TGCGCCAGCAGCTTCGGACTAGCAAGAAGCACAGATACGCAGTATTTT. Its translation is CASSFGLARSTDTQYF.

This rearrangement joins TRBV29-1 to TRBJ2-3; 9 nucleotides line up with TRBD2. V shed 4 bases, J shed 3 bases, and the junction held 11 bases outside the gene matches. CDR1 and CDR2 from the germline V gene are SQVTM and ANQGSEA. The CDR3 is made up of 16 amino acids. The CDR3 protein is CSVVPPAGGGTDTQYF. For the CDR3, the DNA is TGCAGCGTTGTCCCCCCAGCGGGAGGAGGGACAGATACGCAGTATTTT.

The V gene is TRBV12-3 or TRBV12-4, the J gene TRBJ2-7, with a tentative D call TRBD2 (5 bases). This CDR3 contains 13 residues. Between the trimmed V and J ends, which lost 5 bases and 4 bases, there was a span of 12 bases. CDR3: CASSNPGRYEQYF. In DNA form, the CDR3 reads TGTGCCAGCAGTAATCCGGGAAGGTACGAGCAGTACTTC.

This clonotype appeared a single time. The chain uses TRBV12-5 and TRBJ2-7; the D gene could be TRBD1 or TRBD2 (5 bases each). CDR1 and CDR2 (germline): LGHNT, FRNRAP. This CDR3 spans 14 amino acids. V lost 6 bases and J 3 bases, leaving 15 bases between the germline ends. This CDR3 is CASGSGTRIYEQYF. DNA for the CDR3: TGTGCTAGTGGATCCGGGACCCGTATCTACGAGCAGTACTTC.

The chain is built from TRBV4-1 and TRBJ2-7, with 15 nucleotides matching TRBD2. This CDR3 region has 17 residues. Trimming removed 4 bases from V and 2 bases from J; junction bases left unmatched: 6. Germline CDR1 reads MGHRA; CDR2 reads YSYEKL. CDR3 protein: CASSPPRTSGRAYEQYF. The CDR3 bases are TGCGCCAGCAGCCCCCCCCGGACTAGCGGGAGGGCCTACGAGCAGTACTTC.

The V gene is TRBV3-1, the J gene TRBJ1-1; 8 bases line up with TRBD1. The CDR3 sequence is 15 residues long. The V segment lost 4 bases and the J segment 0 bases; nucleotides outside the gene matches: 4. Germline V lookup: CDR1 LGHDT, CDR2 YNNKEL (reference sequence). In DNA, the CDR3 is TGTGCCAGCAGCCCCACGGGACAGGTGAACACTGAAGCTTTCTTT. Protein sequence: CASSPTGQVNTEAFF.

This chain links TRBV6-1 with TRBJ2-7; 9 bases align to TRBD2. The V and J ends lost 8 bases and 4 bases, in that order; junction bases with no gene match: 6. The CDR3 consists of 13 residues. CDR1 MNHNS and CDR2 SASEGT come from the germline V gene. The CDR3 loop is CASGASGNYEQYF. Here the CDR3 DNA reads TGTGCCAGCGGGGCTAGCGGGAATTACGAGCAGTACTTC.

The chain is built from TRBV3-1 and TRBJ2-7; 7 bases agree with TRBD1. Germline assignment: CDR1 LGHDT and CDR2 YNNKEL (reference sequence). The CDR3 spans 17 residues. The V and J ends lost 2 bases and 0 bases, in that order; junction bases with no gene match: 10. This CDR3 reads CASSQTPGQKSSYEQYF. The CDR3 DNA follows: TGTGCCAGCAGCCAAACTCCGGGACAGAAGAGCTCCTACGAGCAGTACTTC.

This clonotype was detected a few times. The chain recombines TRBV12-3 or TRBV12-4 with TRBJ1-1; D not resolved. Between the trimmed V and J ends, which lost 5 bases and 7 bases, there was a span of 14 bases. The CDR3 has 13 residues. The CDR3 coding sequence is TGTGCCAGCAGTATTCGACGGTACGGTGAAGCTTTCTTT. Translation: CASSIRRYGEAFF.

This clonotype was picked up one time. V and J are TRBV3-1 and TRBJ2-3; 15 bases are shared with TRBD2. Germline V CDR1 and CDR2: LGHDT, YNNKEL (reference sequence). The CDR3 runs 16 residues. The J segment lost 7 bases and the V segment lost 4 bases, leaving 6 bases of the junction unmatched. The CDR3 here is CASSLGLAGGPYTQYF. CDR3 nucleotides: TGTGCCAGCAGCCTTGGACTAGCGGGAGGGCCCTATACGCAGTATTTT.

This clonotype was seen only once. The rearrangement joins TRBV12-3 or TRBV12-4 to TRBJ2-1; 7 nucleotides agree with TRBD2. V was clipped by 5 bases and J by 2 bases; unmatched bases: 6. The CDR3 consists of 15 residues. This CDR3 reads CASSPPSGTYNEQFF. CDR3 nucleotide sequence: TGTGCCAGCAGTCCGCCTAGCGGAACCTACAATGAGCAGTTCTTC.

The genes are TRBV2 and TRBJ2-5; D call uncertain. There are 12 residues in the CDR3. Germline values: CDR1 SNHLY, CDR2 FYNNEI. Trimming shortened V by 6 bases and J by 0 bases, and 5 bases separated the two germline ends. The CDR3 DNA reads as TGTGCCAGCAGGGCCTACCAAGAGACCCAGTACTTC. Its translation: CASRAYQETQYF.

The rearrangement links TRBV20-1 to TRBJ2-5, with 7 bases matching TRBD2. CDR1 and CDR2 from the germline V gene are DFQATT and SNEGSKA (reference sequence). V gave up 0 bases and J gave up 5 bases; unmatched junction bases: 9. This CDR3 has 15 residues. The DNA of the CDR3 is TGCAGTGCTAGAGATCGTGGGAGGGGAGGGGAGACCCAGTACTTC. It translates to CSARDRGRGGETQYF.

The chain employs TRBV12-3 or TRBV12-4 and TRBJ2-7, with 7 bases aligning to TRBD1. V gave up 6 bases and J gave up 7 bases; unmatched junction bases: 9. This CDR3 comprises 13 residues. DNA of the CDR3: TGTGCCAGCAGCCTCGGGACAGCCCGGGAGCAGTACTTC. It specifies CASSLGTAREQYF.

The V call is TRBV4-2, the J call TRBJ1-5, with 11 bases identical to TRBD1. V lost 1 base to trimming and J lost 6 bases; unmatched junction nucleotides: 2. Germline CDR1 reads LGHNA; CDR2 reads YNFKEQ. The CDR3 is made up of 15 amino acids. The DNA for the CDR3 is TGTGCCAGCAGCCAAGGGACAGGGGGCGGTCAGCCCCAGCATTTT. Its translation is CASSQGTGGGQPQHF.

V and J are TRBV10-3 and TRBJ1-1; D gene uncertain. Germline-derived CDR1 and CDR2 are ENHRY and SYGVKD. The CDR3 contains 13 residues. V was clipped by 3 bases and J by 5 bases, with 10 bases between them. The CDR3 DNA follows: TGTGCCATCAGTGACCAATGGGAGACTGAAGCTTTCTTT. Amino acids: CAISDQWETEAFF.

The chain is built from TRBV7-9 and TRBJ2-3, with 7 nucleotides matching TRBD2. This CDR3 is 14 amino acids long. The germline CDR1 and CDR2 sequences are SEHNR and FQNEAQ (reference sequence). Trimming removed 6 bases from V and 2 bases from J; junction bases left unmatched: 5. CDR3 in DNA: TGTGCCAGCAGTCCCGGGACTATCACAGATACGCAGTATTTT. Its protein is CASSPGTITDTQYF.

The chain joins TRBV20-1 to TRBJ2-2; 7 nucleotides line up with TRBD1. J gave up 3 bases and V 4 bases, and 5 bases lay outside the gene matches. The CDR3 is 14 residues long. Looked up from germline, CDR1 is DFQATT and CDR2 is SNEGSKA (reference sequence). The CDR3 protein is CSAMTGWDTGELFF. CDR3 in DNA: TGCAGTGCTATGACAGGGTGGGACACCGGGGAGCTGTTTTTT.

A few counts support this clonotype. CDR3 coding DNA: TGCAGCGTTGAAGATCATTCGGGACAGGTCGGGGCCCAGTACTTC. Its translation: CSVEDHSGQVGAQYF. The rearrangement uses TRBV29-1 and TRBJ2-5; 8 nucleotides agree with TRBD1. Germline CDR1 reads SQVTM; CDR2 reads ANQGSEA. The CDR3 runs 15 residues. With 0 bases clipped from V and 9 bases from J, the junction kept 12 bases outside the gene matches.

The rearrangement joins TRBV9 to TRBJ2-1, with TRBD2 matching 8 bases. The CDR3 spans 19 residues. The germline CDR1 and CDR2 sequences are SGDLS and YYNGEE. Germline trimming cut 3 bases from V and 8 bases from J; bases unmatched to any gene: 22. Here the CDR3 DNA reads TGTGCCAGCAGCGCCTTAGCAGGTCTGGCGGGAGGACTTTCGGATGAGCAGTTCTTC. Its translation: CASSALAGLAGGLSDEQFF.

The chain employs TRBV3-1 and TRBJ2-7; 10 bases align to TRBD2. This CDR3 spans 15 amino acids. V lost 5 bases, J lost 0 bases, and 4 bases stayed unmatched. CDR1 and CDR2 (germline): LGHDT, YNNKEL (reference sequence). The CDR3 reads CASSASGRGSYEQYF. The CDR3 bases are TGTGCCAGCAGCGCTAGCGGGAGAGGCTCCTACGAGCAGTACTTC.

This chain links TRBV2 with TRBJ1-3; D perhaps matches TRBD1 (5 bases). V shed 5 bases and J shed 4 bases, with 12 bases lying between them. The CDR3 totals 14 residues. Germline CDR1 is SNHLY and CDR2 is FYNNEI. The CDR3 DNA sequence: TGTGCCAGCAGTACCCAGGGACTCGGAAACACCATATATTTT. Its protein product is CASSTQGLGNTIYF.

This chain uses TRBV7-9 with TRBJ2-7, with 7 bases fitting TRBD2. The length of the CDR3 is 15 residues. CDR1 and CDR2 from the germline V gene are SEHNR and FQNEAQ (reference sequence). V lost 5 bases, J lost 3 bases, and 10 bases stayed unmatched. The CDR3 DNA sequence: TGTGCCAGCAGCCCTGGCGCTAGCGGCGTCTACGAGCAGTACTTC. It translates to CASSPGASGVYEQYF.

The gene calls are TRBV24-1 and TRBJ2-7; tentatively, D is TRBD2 (5 bases). Germline V gene sequence: CDR1 KGHDR, CDR2 SFDVKD. The CDR3 sequence is 15 residues long. Trimming stripped 3 bases from V and 4 bases from J, with 15 bases between. The CDR3 here is CATSDPRVSEYEQYF. CDR3 nucleotide sequence: TGTGCCACCAGTGATCCGAGGGTGAGTGAGTACGAGCAGTACTTC.